This TCR beta chain was profiled in a study of neurological immune-mediated disorders. Template-switch 5'RACE cDNA synthesis added a 10-nucleotide unique molecular identifier. TCRdb independently ran MiXCR on the 5' RACE reads; one entry per CDR3 protein. Among under 90,000 distinct CDR3 sequences listed, 10% were seen once. There are 14 residues in the CDR3. Between the trimmed V and J ends, which lost 3 bases and 11 bases, there was a span of 14 bases. Study observations and caveats: Expansion of TCR clones was greatest in HTLV-1-associated myelopathy and smallest in multiple sclerosis, where it fell below that of healthy controls. None of the CDR3 amino acid sequences of expanded clones recurred across subjects, suggesting private repertoires in all groups.

The table lists this clonotype with a few counts. The antigen is not known. The rearrangement joins TRBV12-3 or TRBV12-4 to TRBJ1-6; no firm D call. Source material: PBMCs. The source of this sequence is a man between 40 and 49 years old in good health. The CDR3 bases are TGTGCCAGCAGTTTTCGTACCAGAGAGGCACCCCTCCACTTT. Its protein product is CASSFRTREAPLHF.